This TCR beta chain was recovered during a study of blood T cell repertoires in COVID-19. Per the germline V gene, CDR1 is LGHDT and CDR2 is YNNKEL (reference sequence). With 4 bases removed from V and 4 bases from J, the gap between germline ends came to 16 bases. CDR3 length: 15 residues. TCRdb's copy holds only in-frame clones and misses some; the assay was immunoSEQ multiplex PCR. The table records over 250,000 clones, about 90% of them present only once. Adults between roughly 18 and 90 years of age took part from 24 US areas. Grouping used clinical history reported by participants in a survey and questionnaire.

Material for sequencing was PBMCs or T cells enriched from blood (not recorded which). The sequence was obtained from a woman in her 30s who had recovered from COVID-19. The chain recombines TRBV3-1 (or the pseudogene TRBV3-2) with TRBJ1-2; tentatively, D is TRBD1 (5 bases). CDR3 in amino acids: CASSLGPGSGYGYTF. As DNA, the CDR3 is TGTGCCAGCAGCCTCGGGCCAGGGTCAGGCTATGGCTACACCTTC.